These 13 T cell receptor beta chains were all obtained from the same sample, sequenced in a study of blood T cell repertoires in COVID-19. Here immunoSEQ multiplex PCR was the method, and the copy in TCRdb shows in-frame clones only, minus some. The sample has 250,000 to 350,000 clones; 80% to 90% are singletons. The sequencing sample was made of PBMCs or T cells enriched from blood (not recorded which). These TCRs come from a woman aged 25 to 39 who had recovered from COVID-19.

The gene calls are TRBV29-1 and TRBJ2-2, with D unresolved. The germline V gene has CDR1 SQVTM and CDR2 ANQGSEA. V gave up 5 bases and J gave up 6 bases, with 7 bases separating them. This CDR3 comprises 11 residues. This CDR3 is CSVQKSGELFF. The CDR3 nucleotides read TGCAGCGTTCAGAAGTCCGGGGAGCTGTTTTTT.

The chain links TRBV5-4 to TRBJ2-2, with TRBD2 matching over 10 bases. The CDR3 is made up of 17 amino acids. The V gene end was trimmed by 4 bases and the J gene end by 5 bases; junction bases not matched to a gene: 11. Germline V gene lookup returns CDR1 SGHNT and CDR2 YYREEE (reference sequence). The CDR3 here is CASSAGSGRAGTGELFF. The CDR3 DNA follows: TGTGCCAGCAGCGCGGGCAGCGGGAGGGCCGGGACCGGGGAGCTGTTTTTT.

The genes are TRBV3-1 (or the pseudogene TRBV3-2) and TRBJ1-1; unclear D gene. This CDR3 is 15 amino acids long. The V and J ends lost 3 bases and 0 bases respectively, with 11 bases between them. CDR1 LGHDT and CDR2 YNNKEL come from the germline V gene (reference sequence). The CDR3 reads CASSQIPVMNTEAFF. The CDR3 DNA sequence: TGTGCCAGCAGCCAGATTCCGGTCATGAACACTGAAGCTTTCTTT.

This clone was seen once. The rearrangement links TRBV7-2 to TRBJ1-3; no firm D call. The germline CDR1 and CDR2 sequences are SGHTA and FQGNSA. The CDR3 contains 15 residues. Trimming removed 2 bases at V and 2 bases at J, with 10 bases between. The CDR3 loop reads CASSLLQIAGNTIYF. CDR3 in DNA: TGTGCCAGCAGCTTATTACAGATCGCTGGAAACACCATATATTTT.

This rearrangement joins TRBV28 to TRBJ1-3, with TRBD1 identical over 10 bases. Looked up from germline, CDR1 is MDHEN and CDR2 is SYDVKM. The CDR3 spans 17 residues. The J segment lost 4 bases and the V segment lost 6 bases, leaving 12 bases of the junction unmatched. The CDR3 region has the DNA TGTGCCAGCAGCTCCCTCCTGCCGGGACAGGGGGGAAACACCATATATTTT. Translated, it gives CASSSLLPGQGGNTIYF.

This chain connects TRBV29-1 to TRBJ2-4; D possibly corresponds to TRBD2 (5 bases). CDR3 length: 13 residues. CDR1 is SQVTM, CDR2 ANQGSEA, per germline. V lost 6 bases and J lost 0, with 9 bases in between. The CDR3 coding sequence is TGCAGCGTCGGCGGGCTAGCCAAAAACATTCAGTACTTC. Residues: CSVGGLAKNIQYF.

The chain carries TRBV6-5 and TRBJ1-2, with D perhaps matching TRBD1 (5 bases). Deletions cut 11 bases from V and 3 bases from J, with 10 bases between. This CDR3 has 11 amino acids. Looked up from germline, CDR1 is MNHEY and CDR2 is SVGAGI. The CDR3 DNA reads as TGTGCCTCACAGGTCTACTATGGCTACACCTTC. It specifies CASQVYYGYTF.

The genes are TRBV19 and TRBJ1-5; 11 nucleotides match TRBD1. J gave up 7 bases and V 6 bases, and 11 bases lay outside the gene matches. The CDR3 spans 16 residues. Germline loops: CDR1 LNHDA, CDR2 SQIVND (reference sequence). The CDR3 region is CASRGGTGGMWQPQHF. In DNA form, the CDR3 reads TGTGCCAGTAGAGGGGGGACAGGGGGAATGTGGCAGCCCCAGCATTTT.

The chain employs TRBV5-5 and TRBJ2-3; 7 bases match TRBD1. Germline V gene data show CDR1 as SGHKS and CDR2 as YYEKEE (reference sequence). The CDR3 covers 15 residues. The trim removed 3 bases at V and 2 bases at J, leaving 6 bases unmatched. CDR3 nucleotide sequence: TGTGCCAGCAGCTCCGGACAGGCTACCACAGATACGCAGTATTTT. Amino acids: CASSSGQATTDTQYF.

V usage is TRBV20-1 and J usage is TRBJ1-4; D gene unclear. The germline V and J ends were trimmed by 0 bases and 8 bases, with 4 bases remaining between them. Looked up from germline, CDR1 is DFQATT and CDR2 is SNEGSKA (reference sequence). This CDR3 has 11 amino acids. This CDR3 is CSAREEEKLFF. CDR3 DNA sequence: TGCAGTGCTAGAGAAGAGGAAAAACTGTTTTTT.

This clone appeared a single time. The CDR3 loop reads CSSADRGTYNEQFF. CDR3 in DNA: TGCAGCTCAGCGGACAGGGGTACCTACAATGAGCAGTTCTTC. The chain couples TRBV29-1 to TRBJ2-1, with 9 bases matching TRBD1. The CDR3 is 14 amino acids. Germline V CDR1 and CDR2: SQVTM, ANQGSEA. V trimming: 8 bases; J trimming: 2 bases; junction bases outside the gene matches: 7.

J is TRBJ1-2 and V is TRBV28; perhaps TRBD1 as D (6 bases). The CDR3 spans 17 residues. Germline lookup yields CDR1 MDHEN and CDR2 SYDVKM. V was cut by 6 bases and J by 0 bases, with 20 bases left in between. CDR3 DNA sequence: TGTGCCAGCAGCCTACCCTCCGGACAGATAGCTAACTATGGCTACACCTTC. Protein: CASSLPSGQIANYGYTF.

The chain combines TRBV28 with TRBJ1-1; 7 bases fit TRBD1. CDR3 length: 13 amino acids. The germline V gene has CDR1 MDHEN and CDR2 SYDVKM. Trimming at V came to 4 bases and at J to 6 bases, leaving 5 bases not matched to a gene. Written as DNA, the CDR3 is TGTGCCAGCAGTTACAGGGGTGGTCCTGAAGCTTTCTTT. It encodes CASSYRGGPEAFF.